This T cell receptor (beta chain) originates from a study of blood T cell repertoires in COVID-19. At the level of the study: From the United States, Italy and Spain came samples of acute and convalescent COVID-19. From T cells, B-cell-depleted T cells, or PBMCs came the material, which was cDNA or gDNA.

The table came from immunoSEQ multiplex PCR; TCRdb's copy has only in-frame clones and leaves some out. The sample includes approximately 100,000 clones, around 88% of them seen just once. This clone has only one observation. Germline CDR1 and CDR2: SQVTM and ANQGSEA. With V trimmed by 2 bases and J by 2 bases, 3 bases remained unmatched. The CDR3 has 13 residues. V is TRBV29-1 and J is TRBJ2-7; TRBD1 agrees at 7 bases. The receptor comes from a human donor with acute or convalescent COVID-19. The donor label of this sample is uncertain. The sample taken for sequencing was peripheral blood. The CDR3 nucleotides are TGCAGCGTTGAAACCGACAGGGCCTACGAGCAGTACTTC. It specifies CSVETDRAYEQYF.